This T cell receptor beta chain was observed in a study of blood T cell repertoires in COVID-19 (dated by TCRdb to 2020 to 2022). Notes on the research overall: Samples from collaborators originated in the United States, Italy and Spain and spanned both the acute and convalescent phases of COVID-19. The material from the prospective study consisted of cDNA or gDNA derived from T cells, B-cell-depleted T cells, or PBMCs. The dataset comprised deeply sampled blood TCRbeta repertoires from subjects exposed to, actively infected with, or recovered from COVID-19. The repertoires were released in a freely available public database meant as a resource for research on the immune response to SARS-CoV-2. The samples were drawn from the first 160 participants of the ongoing ImmuneRACE study and from 1,200 or so subjects provided by 6 global collaborators. The sample metadata nearly always contained a de-identified subject ID, COVID-19 status, age in years and sex. Where available, HLA class I and class II types were taken from metadata supplied by the sample provider and were not determined by assay-based typing.

The collaborating institutions used their own protocols to collect whole blood in K2EDTA tubes. For TCRbeta analysis, collaborators shipped samples in one of three forms: frozen whole blood, isolated PBMCs, or DNA extracted from either of those sample types. CDR1 and CDR2 are read off the germline V gene as MNHEY and SVGAGI. V is shortened by 2 bases, J by 2 bases, and the region joining them spans 10 bases. The CDR3 measures 14 amino acids from cysteine to phenylalanine. Only CDR3 DNA is held: 42 bases, read in frame from base 1. General findings and caveats noted by the study authors: The amount of clinical and demographic metadata varied by source and participant and was provided uncurated.

Details on this clone: Its recognized antigen is unknown. No clone much larger than this one lies a single base away; base qualities are absent.

The immunoSEQ Assay, a bias-controlled multiplex PCR, was used to amplify TCRbeta CDR3 regions from genomic DNA. The authors' analysis ran thus. Within the assay, amplification of reference gene primers was used to estimate how many nucleated cells each sample contained. To quantify the absolute abundance of each unique TCRbeta CDR3 rearrangement, sequence reads were collapsed and filtered. For each sample, productive Simpson clonality was calculated as the square root of Simpson's diversity index across productive rearrangements. Drawn from immuneACCESS, this table holds only the in-frame rearrangements with V and J called that TCRdb kept. Clones are partly lost; checked studies trace under half to an unresolved V gene and leave the rest unexplained. Clone size and the V and J calls come from that table; the DNA yielded D and trimming. For this sample there are about 150,000 clones; 86% appear just once. Clones ranked in the top ten supply roughly 3% of the sample.

The V gene is TRBV6-5 and the J gene is TRBJ2-7; the D gene cannot be named for sure. The clonotype comes from a man between 65 and 80 years old with acute or convalescent COVID-19. The material sequenced was peripheral blood. The CDR3 region: CASSYGQSTYEQYF. The DNA sequence is given as TGTGCCAGCAGTTACGGGCAGAGTACCTACGAGCAGTACTTC.